The rows below give T cell receptor beta chains drawn from one sample of a study of blood T cell repertoires in COVID-19. Sequencing used immunoSEQ multiplex PCR; TCRdb keeps in-frame clones, though not all of them. Seen here are approximately 77,000 clones, around 80% observed once, and the top ten hold more than 15%. The sample taken for sequencing was peripheral blood. Source of these receptors: a woman aged 60-70 years with acute or convalescent COVID-19. The CDR3 runs from the conserved cysteine through the conserved F or W. The D gene is left open where the match is weak. The size field is filled for only some rows; it gives once, few, many or a size class.

v_call	clone_size	j_call	d_call	cdr3_length	cdr3_nt	cdr3_aa
TRBV27	NA	TRBJ1-1	NA	15	TGTGCCAGCAGTCCCCGGGAGGGAACCGGCACTGAAGCTTTCTTT	CASSPREGTGTEAFF
TRBV3-1/TRBV3-2	NA	TRBJ1-1	TRBD1	14	TGTGCCAGCAGCCCGACAGGGGGGAACACTGAAGCTTTCTTT	CASSPTGGNTEAFF
TRBV7-9	NA	TRBJ2-7	NA	13	TGTGCCAGCAGCGGACGTCTGGGGAGAGAGCAGTACTTC	CASSGRLGREQYF
TRBV5-4	NA	TRBJ1-6	TRBD1	18	TGTGCCAGCAGCGACCCCCCGACAGGGGCCTACTATAATTCACCCCTCCACTTT	CASSDPPTGAYYNSPLHF
TRBV27	NA	TRBJ1-2	NA	12	TGTGCCAGCAGTAATAGGGGCTATGGCTACACCTTC	CASSNRGYGYTF
TRBV6-5	NA	TRBJ1-2	TRBD1	14	TGTGCCAGCTTCGTCGGGACAGGGTTAGATGGCTACACCTTC	CASFVGTGLDGYTF
TRBV27	NA	TRBJ1-1	TRBD1	14	TGTGCCAGCAGCCCACAGGGGGGGAACACTGAAGCTTTCTTT	CASSPQGGNTEAFF
TRBV27	NA	TRBJ2-5	TRBD2	16	TGTGCCAGCAGTGTCACTAGCGGGGGAAACCAAGAGATCCAGTACTTC	CASSVTSGGNQEIQYF
TRBV5-5	few	TRBJ2-3	NA	12	TGTGCCAGCAGCTACTGGGACTCACCACCGGATTTT	CASSYWDSPPDF
TRBV9	NA	TRBJ2-2	NA	15	TGTGCCAGCAGCCGGGACTTCGTCGGGTCCGGGGAGCTGTTTTTT	CASSRDFVGSGELFF
TRBV27	NA	TRBJ1-5	TRBD1	14	TGTGCCACCAATTGGGGACAGGGCAATCAGCCCCAGCATTTT	CATNWGQGNQPQHF
TRBV5-1	NA	TRBJ2-7	NA	14	TGCGCCAGCAGCGTGTTGGACAGTTCCTACGAGCAGTACTTC	CASSVLDSSYEQYF
TRBV5-1	NA	TRBJ1-2	NA	14	TGCGCCAGCAGCACACGGGGGGGAGAATATGGCTACACCTTC	CASSTRGGEYGYTF
TRBV5-1	medium-sized	TRBJ1-2	NA	13	TGCGCCAGCAGCTTGGAACAGGATAGGAGCTACACCTTC	CASSLEQDRSYTF
TRBV10-3	NA	TRBJ1-2	NA	14	TGTGCCATCAGTGCAGACAGCCTCGACTATGGCTACACCTTC	CAISADSLDYGYTF
TRBV28	NA	TRBJ2-7	NA	11	TGTGCCAGCATCAGGTTATACGAGCAGTACTTC	CASIRLYEQYF
TRBV9	NA	TRBJ1-1	TRBD1	13	TGTGCCAGCAGCGACCGTAGAGGACAGGGAATCTTCTTT	CASSDRRGQGIFF
TRBV5-4	NA	TRBJ2-2	TRBD1	17	TGTGCCAGCAGCTTCGGTCCGGGACAGGGGGCTAACGGGGAGCTGTTTTTT	CASSFGPGQGANGELFF
TRBV6-5	NA	TRBJ2-7	NA	13	TGTGCCAGCAGACAGGGTAAATCCTACGAGCAGTACTTC	CASRQGKSYEQYF
TRBV29-1	NA	TRBJ1-2	NA	12	TGCAGCGTGGGGAGTGGTGCTTATGGCTACACCTTC	CSVGSGAYGYTF
TRBV9	NA	TRBJ1-4	NA	17	TGTGCCAGCAGCCCCCGGGGGGGGCTCACATCCCATGAAAAACTGTTTTTT	CASSPRGGLTSHEKLFF
TRBV2	NA	TRBJ2-5	TRBD2	15	TGTGCCAGCCGGAGTCCGGGGGGGCCGGCGGAGACCCAGTACTTC	CASRSPGGPAETQYF
TRBV30	NA	TRBJ1-1	TRBD1	14	TGTGCCTGGGTTATCGACAGGGGGCTCACTGAAGCTTTCTTT	CAWVIDRGLTEAFF
TRBV9	NA	TRBJ2-1	TRBD1	18	TGTGCCAGCAGCGTAGTTTCTAGGGGACAGGGACGAGGCAATGAGCAGTTCTTC	CASSVVSRGQGRGNEQFF
TRBV6-2/TRBV6-3	NA	TRBJ2-5	NA	14	TGTGCCAGCAGTTCAGGACAGCTACAAGAGACCCAGTACTTC	CASSSGQLQETQYF
TRBV29-1	NA	TRBJ1-2	TRBD1	14	TGCAGCGTGGACTGGGGATCCGGGACAGGGGGCTACACCTTC	CSVDWGSGTGGYTF